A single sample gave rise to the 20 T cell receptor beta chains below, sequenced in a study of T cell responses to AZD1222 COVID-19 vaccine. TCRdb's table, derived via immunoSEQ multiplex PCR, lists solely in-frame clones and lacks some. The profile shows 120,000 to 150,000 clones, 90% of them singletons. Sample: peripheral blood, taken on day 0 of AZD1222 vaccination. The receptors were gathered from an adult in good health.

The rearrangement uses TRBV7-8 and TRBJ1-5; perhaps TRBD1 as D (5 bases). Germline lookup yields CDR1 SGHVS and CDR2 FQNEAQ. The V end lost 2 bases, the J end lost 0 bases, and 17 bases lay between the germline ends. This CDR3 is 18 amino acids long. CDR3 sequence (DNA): TGTGCCAGCAGCTTAAAGTCAGGGAGTATCTATAGCAATCAGCCCCAGCATTTT. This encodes CASSLKSGSIYSNQPQHF.

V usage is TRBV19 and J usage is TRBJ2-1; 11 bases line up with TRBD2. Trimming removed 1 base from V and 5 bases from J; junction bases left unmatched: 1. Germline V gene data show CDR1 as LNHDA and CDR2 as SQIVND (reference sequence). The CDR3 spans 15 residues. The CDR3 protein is CASSIGLAGNNEQFF. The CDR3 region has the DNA TGTGCCAGTAGTATAGGACTAGCGGGGAACAATGAGCAGTTCTTC.

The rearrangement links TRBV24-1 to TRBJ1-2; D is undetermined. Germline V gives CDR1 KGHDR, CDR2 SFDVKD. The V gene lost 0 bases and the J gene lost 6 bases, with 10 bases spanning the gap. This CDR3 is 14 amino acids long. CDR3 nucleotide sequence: TGTGCCACCAGTGATTTGAGACGCAGCCATGGCTACACCTTC. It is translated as CATSDLRRSHGYTF.

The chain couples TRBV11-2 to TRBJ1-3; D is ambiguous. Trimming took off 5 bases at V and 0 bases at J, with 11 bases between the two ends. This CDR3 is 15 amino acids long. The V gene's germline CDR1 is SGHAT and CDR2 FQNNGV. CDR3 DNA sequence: TGTGCCAGCAGCGCCAGAGTCCGCTCTGGAAACACCATATATTTT. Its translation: CASSARVRSGNTIYF.

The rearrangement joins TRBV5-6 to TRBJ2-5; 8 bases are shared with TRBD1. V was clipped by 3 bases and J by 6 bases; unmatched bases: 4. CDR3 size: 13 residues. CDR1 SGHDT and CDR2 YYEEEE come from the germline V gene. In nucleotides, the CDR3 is TGTGCCAGCAGCTCAGGGGGCGGAAAGACCCAGTACTTC. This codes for CASSSGGGKTQYF.

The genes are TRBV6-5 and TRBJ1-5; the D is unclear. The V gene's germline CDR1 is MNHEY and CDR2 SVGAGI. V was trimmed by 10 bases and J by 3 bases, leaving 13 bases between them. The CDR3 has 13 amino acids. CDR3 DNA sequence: TGTGCCACGGGTCGGACGGACAATCAGCCCCAGCATTTT. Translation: CATGRTDNQPQHF.

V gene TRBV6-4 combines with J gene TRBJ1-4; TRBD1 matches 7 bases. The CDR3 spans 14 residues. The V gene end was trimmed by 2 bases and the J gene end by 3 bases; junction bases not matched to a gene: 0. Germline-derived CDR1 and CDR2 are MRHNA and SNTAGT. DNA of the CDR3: TGTGCCAGCAGTGACGGGACAGCTAATGAAAAACTGTTTTTT. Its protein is CASSDGTANEKLFF.

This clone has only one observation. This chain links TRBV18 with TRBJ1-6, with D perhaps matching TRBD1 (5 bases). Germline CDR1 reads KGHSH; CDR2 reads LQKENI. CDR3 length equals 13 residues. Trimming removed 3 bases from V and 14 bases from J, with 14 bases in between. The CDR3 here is CASSPGLPSALHF. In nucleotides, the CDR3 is TGTGCCAGCTCACCGGGGCTCCCCTCGGCCCTCCACTTT.

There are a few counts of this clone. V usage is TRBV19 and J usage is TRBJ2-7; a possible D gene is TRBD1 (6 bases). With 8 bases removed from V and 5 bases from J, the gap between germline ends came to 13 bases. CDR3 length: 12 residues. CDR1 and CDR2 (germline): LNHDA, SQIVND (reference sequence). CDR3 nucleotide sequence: TGTGCCAGTTCAATGGGGGCAAACGAGCAGTACTTC. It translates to CASSMGANEQYF.

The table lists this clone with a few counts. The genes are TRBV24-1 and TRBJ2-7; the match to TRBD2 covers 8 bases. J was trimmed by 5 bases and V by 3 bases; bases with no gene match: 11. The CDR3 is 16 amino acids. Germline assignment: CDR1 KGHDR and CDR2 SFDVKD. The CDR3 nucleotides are TGTGCCACCAGTGATCCACGGACTAGCCAGAGTGACGAGCAGTACTTC. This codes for CATSDPRTSQSDEQYF.

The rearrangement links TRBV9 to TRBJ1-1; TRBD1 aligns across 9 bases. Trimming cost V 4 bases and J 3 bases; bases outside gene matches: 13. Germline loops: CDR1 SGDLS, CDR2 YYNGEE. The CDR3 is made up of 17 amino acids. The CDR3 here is CASSSDRGLVVDTEAFF. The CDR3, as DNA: TGTGCCAGCAGCTCGGACAGGGGTCTTGTTGTGGACACTGAAGCTTTCTTT. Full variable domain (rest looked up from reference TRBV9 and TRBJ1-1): DSGVTQTPKHLITATGQRVTLRCSPRSGDLSVYWYQQSLDQGLQFLIQYYNGEERAKGNILERFSAQQFPDLHSELNLSSLELGDSALYFCASSSDRGLVVDTEAFFGQGTRLTVV.

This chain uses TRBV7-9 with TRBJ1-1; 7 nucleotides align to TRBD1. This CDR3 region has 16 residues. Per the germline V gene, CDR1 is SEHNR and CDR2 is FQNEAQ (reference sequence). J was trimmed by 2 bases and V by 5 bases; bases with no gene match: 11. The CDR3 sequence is CASSPDRASLNTEAFF. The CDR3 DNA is TGTGCCAGCAGCCCCGACAGGGCCTCCCTCAACACTGAAGCTTTCTTT.

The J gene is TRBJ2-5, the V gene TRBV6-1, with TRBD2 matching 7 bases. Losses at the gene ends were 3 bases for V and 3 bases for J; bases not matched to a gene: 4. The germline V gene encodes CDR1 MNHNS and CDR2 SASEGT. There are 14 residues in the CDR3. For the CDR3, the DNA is TGTGCCAGCAGTGAGGCTGGGGGGGAAGAGACCCAGTACTTC. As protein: CASSEAGGEETQYF.

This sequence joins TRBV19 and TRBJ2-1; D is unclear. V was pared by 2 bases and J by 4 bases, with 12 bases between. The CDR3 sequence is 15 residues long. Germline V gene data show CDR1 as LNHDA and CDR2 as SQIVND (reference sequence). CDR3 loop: CASSILPPGYNEQFF. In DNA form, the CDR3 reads TGTGCCAGTAGTATATTGCCCCCCGGGTACAATGAGCAGTTCTTC.

Here the CDR3 DNA reads TGCAGTGCTAGTAGGCGAAGCTCCGTCACTGAAGCTTTCTTT. Its translation: CSASRRSSVTEAFF. J is TRBJ1-1 and V is TRBV20-1; D not certain. The CDR3 totals 14 residues. From germline, CDR1 is DFQATT and CDR2 SNEGSKA (reference sequence). Trimming left V 3 bases short and J 4 bases short, with 15 bases between.

CDR3 in DNA: TGCACCAGCAGCCAAGTCCGACAGGGGGGGAACACTGAAGCTTTCTTT. Its translation: CTSSQVRQGGNTEAFF. This sequence joins TRBV1 and TRBJ1-1; no check of the table's D call, TRBD1, against the DNA was made. TRBV1 is a recognized pseudogene. The CDR3 sequence is 16 residues long.

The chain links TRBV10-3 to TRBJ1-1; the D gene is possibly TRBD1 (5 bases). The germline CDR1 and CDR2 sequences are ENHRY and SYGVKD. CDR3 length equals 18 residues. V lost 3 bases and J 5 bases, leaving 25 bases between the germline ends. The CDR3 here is CAISDPREGRVNRTEAFF. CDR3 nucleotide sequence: TGTGCCATCAGTGACCCCCGCGAGGGTAGGGTGAACAGGACTGAAGCTTTCTTT.

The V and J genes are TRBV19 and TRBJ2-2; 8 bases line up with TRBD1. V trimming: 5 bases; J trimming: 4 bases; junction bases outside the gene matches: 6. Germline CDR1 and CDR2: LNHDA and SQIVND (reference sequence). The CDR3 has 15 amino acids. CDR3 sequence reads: CASSPGQGVTGELFF. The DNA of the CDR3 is TGTGCCAGTAGTCCAGGACAGGGCGTCACCGGGGAGCTGTTTTTT.

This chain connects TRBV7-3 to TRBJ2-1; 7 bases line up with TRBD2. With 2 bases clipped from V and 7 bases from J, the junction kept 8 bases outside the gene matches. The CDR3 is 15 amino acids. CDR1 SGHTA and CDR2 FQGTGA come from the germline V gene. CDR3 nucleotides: TGTGCCAGCAGCTTACTCGGGGGAGGGCCGAATGAGCAGTTCTTC. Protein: CASSLLGGGPNEQFF.

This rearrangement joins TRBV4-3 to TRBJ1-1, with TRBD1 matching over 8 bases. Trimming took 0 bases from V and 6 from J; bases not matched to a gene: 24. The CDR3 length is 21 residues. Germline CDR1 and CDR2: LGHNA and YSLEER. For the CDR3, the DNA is TGCGCCAGCAGCCAAGATTGGGAGACAGGGGCCCCAATAGGGAGGGTGTCTGAAGCTTTCTTT. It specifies CASSQDWETGAPIGRVSEAFF.